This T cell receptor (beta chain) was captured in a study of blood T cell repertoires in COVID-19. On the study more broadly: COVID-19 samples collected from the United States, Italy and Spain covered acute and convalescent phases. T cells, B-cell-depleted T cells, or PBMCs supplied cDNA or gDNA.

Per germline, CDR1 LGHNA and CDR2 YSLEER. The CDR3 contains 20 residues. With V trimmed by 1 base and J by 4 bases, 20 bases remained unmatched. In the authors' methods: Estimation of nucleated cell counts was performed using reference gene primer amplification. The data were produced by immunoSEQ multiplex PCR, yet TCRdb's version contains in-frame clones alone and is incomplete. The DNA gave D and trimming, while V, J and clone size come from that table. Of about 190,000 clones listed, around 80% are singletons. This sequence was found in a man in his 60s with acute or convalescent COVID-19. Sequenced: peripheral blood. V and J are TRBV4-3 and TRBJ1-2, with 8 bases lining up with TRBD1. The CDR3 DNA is TGCGCCAGCAGCCAAGCCCAGTACCCCCAACCGGGGGACAGGTCCTATGGCTACACCTTC. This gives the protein CASSQAQYPQPGDRSYGYTF.